The 25 T cell receptor beta chains given below trace back to one sample, sequenced in a study of naive and memory T cell subsets. Four PCR rounds used nested alpha and beta constant region primers plus the SP2 primer. Each CDR3 protein is one row after TCRdb ran MiXCR on the 5' RACE reads. Of about 62,000 distinct CDR3 sequences listed, 8% to 9% are singletons. The library had UMIs added by 3' ligation of an oligonucleotide to TCR cDNA. These receptors originate from a female donor in good health.

This chain joins TRBV11-3 and TRBJ1-1, with 7 bases lining up with TRBD1. The germline CDR1 and CDR2 sequences are SGHNT and YENEEA. The CDR3 runs 14 residues. With 3 bases clipped from V and 4 bases from J, the junction kept 5 bases outside the gene matches. Here the CDR3 reads CASSFNRGGTEAFF. Written as DNA, the CDR3 is TGTGCCAGCAGCTTCAACAGGGGCGGCACTGAAGCTTTCTTT.

The rearrangement joins TRBV24-1 to TRBJ2-1; TRBD2 matches 8 bases. There are 15 residues in the CDR3. V shed 4 bases and J 4 bases; nucleotides not matched to a gene: 5. Germline CDR1 and CDR2: KGHDR and SFDVKD. The CDR3 loop reads CATSDTGGMYNEQFF. The CDR3 nucleotides read TGTGCCACCAGTGACACGGGAGGGATGTACAATGAGCAGTTCTTC.

This rearrangement joins TRBV7-2 to TRBJ1-1; possible D gene TRBD1, 5 bases. From germline, CDR1 is SGHTA and CDR2 FQGNSA. Trimming shortened V by 0 bases and J by 6 bases, and 17 bases separated the two germline ends. The CDR3 has 16 residues. The CDR3 DNA follows: TGTGCCAGCAGCTTAGCGGTAGGACACCTGGGATCTGAAGCTTTCTTT. This encodes CASSLAVGHLGSEAFF.

This clonotype turned up a few times. The CDR3, as DNA: TGCAGCGTTGAAGAAGGGTCCGGGGGGGAGCAGTACTTC. Its translation is CSVEEGSGGEQYF. The chain combines TRBV29-1 with TRBJ2-7, with 7 nucleotides matching TRBD2. CDR1 and CDR2 from the germline V gene are SQVTM and ANQGSEA. This CDR3 is built from 13 residues. V dropped 0 bases and J dropped 7; count of bases not matched to a gene: 6.

This CDR3 is CASRPSGTAGNTIYF. The CDR3 nucleotides read TGTGCCAGCAGACCGTCCGGGACAGCTGGAAACACCATATATTTT. V usage is TRBV14 and J usage is TRBJ1-3; 7 bases are shared with TRBD1. Germline V gene lookup returns CDR1 SGHDN and CDR2 FVKESK. CDR3 length: 15 residues. The V segment lost 6 bases and the J segment 2 bases; nucleotides outside the gene matches: 7.

The rearrangement joins TRBV28 to TRBJ1-5, with a weak D call TRBD1 (5 bases). The V gene's germline CDR1 is MDHEN and CDR2 SYDVKM. The CDR3 is 17 amino acids. V was shortened by 2 bases and J by 3 bases, with 17 bases between the two germline ends. Here the CDR3 reads CASSLGVRQGYNQPQHF. In nucleotides, the CDR3 is TGTGCCAGCAGTTTAGGGGTCCGGCAGGGATACAATCAGCCCCAGCATTTT.

V gene TRBV6-2 or TRBV6-3 combines with J gene TRBJ2-1, with 12 nucleotides matching TRBD2. The germline gives CDR1 MNHEY, CDR2 SVGEGT. The CDR3 is 18 residues long. Unmatched junction bases numbered 5, after V lost 2 bases and J lost 0 bases. CDR3 in amino acids: CASSYPGTSGLSYNEQFF. For the CDR3, the DNA is TGTGCCAGCAGTTACCCAGGGACTAGCGGGCTCTCCTACAATGAGCAGTTCTTC.

The table lists this clonotype with many counts. The chain combines TRBV29-1 with TRBJ1-1; 9 nucleotides match TRBD1. V lost 0 bases and J lost 10; bases outside the gene matches: 9. Germline lookup yields CDR1 SQVTM and CDR2 ANQGSEA. This CDR3 is built from 14 residues. DNA of the CDR3: TGCAGCGTTGAAGATGCTACACCGGGACAGGGAGCTTTCTTT. Its translation is CSVEDATPGQGAFF.

The rearrangement uses TRBV20-1 and TRBJ2-2, with D maybe TRBD1 (5 bases). Germline loops: CDR1 DFQATT, CDR2 SNEGSKA (reference sequence). V was pared by 4 bases and J by 5 bases, with 11 bases between. The CDR3 has 13 residues. The DNA of the CDR3 is TGCAGTGCTATTTTTCCAGGGACCGGGGAGCTGTTTTTT. As protein: CSAIFPGTGELFF.

The V and J genes are TRBV7-9 and TRBJ2-1, with 9 positions matching TRBD2. CDR1 SEHNR and CDR2 FQNEAQ come from the germline V gene (reference sequence). V was pared by 3 bases and J by 6 bases, with 6 bases of the junction left unmatched. This CDR3 region has 15 residues. The DNA of the CDR3 is TGTGCCAGCAGCTTTTTTAGCGGGGGTCGCAATGAGCAGTTCTTC. Translated: CASSFFSGGRNEQFF.

This clonotype was observed a few times. This sequence joins TRBV6-5 and TRBJ2-5; no firm D call. This CDR3 has 13 amino acids. V was cut by 2 bases and J by 4 bases, with 8 bases left in between. Germline CDR1 reads MNHEY; CDR2 reads SVGAGI. The CDR3 sequence: CASSYGTGETQYF. Here the CDR3 DNA reads TGTGCCAGCAGTTACGGAACTGGAGAGACCCAGTACTTC.

This clonotype came up a few times. The J gene is TRBJ2-3, the V gene TRBV7-3; D gene uncertain. The CDR3 sequence is 15 residues long. Germline-derived CDR1 and CDR2 are SGHTA and FQGTGA. Between the trimmed V and J ends, which lost 3 bases and 4 bases, there was a span of 14 bases. Here the CDR3 DNA reads TGTGCCAGCAGCTTGAACGGCGGCTTGGCAGATACGCAGTATTTT. Protein product: CASSLNGGLADTQYF. The full variable domain, its missing parts supplied by reference TRBV7-3 and TRBJ2-3, is GAGVSQTPSNKVTEKGKYVELRCDPISGHTALYWYRQSLGQGPEFLIYFQGTGAADDSGLPNDRFFAVRPEGSVSTLKIQRTERGDSAVYLCASSLNGGLADTQYFGPGTRLTVL.

This chain links TRBV29-1 with TRBJ2-5; TRBD2 matches 9 bases. This CDR3 is built from 13 residues. V lost 6 bases, J lost 5 bases, and 7 bases stayed unmatched. Germline V gene data show CDR1 as SQVTM and CDR2 as ANQGSEA. For the CDR3, the DNA is TGCAGCGTAGCGGGGGGCGGAGGGGAGACCCAGTACTTC. Its protein is CSVAGGGGETQYF.

This clonotype has ten or more counts. The V call is TRBV20-1, the J call TRBJ2-5, with 9 bases fitting TRBD2. Germline CDR1 is DFQATT and CDR2 is SNEGSKA (reference sequence). This CDR3 comprises 15 residues. V dropped 0 bases and J dropped 5; count of bases not matched to a gene: 7. The CDR3 is CSARDPLAGRETQYF. Written as DNA, the CDR3 is TGCAGTGCTAGAGACCCCCTAGCGGGGCGTGAGACCCAGTACTTC.

This clonotype was detected once. The CDR3 sequence: CASSVASSGWDNEQFF. The CDR3 coding sequence is TGTGCCAGCAGCGTAGCTTCGAGCGGTTGGGATAATGAGCAGTTCTTC. J is TRBJ2-1 and V is TRBV9, with D maybe TRBD2 (5 bases). There are 16 residues in the CDR3. The V end was cut by 0 bases, the J end by 7 bases, with 17 bases between. Germline V gives CDR1 SGDLS, CDR2 YYNGEE.

This clonotype was counted at least ten times. The chain has TRBV3-1 and TRBJ2-3; no clear D. The germline V gene encodes CDR1 LGHDT and CDR2 YNNKEL (reference sequence). V dropped 4 bases and J dropped 4 bases, with 6 bases sitting between them. The CDR3 runs 12 residues. CDR3 residues: CASSLRADTQYF. For the CDR3, the DNA is TGTGCCAGCAGCCTACGGGCAGATACGCAGTATTTT.

This chain uses TRBV12-3 or TRBV12-4 with TRBJ2-2, with D maybe TRBD2 (6 bases). Trimming stripped 6 bases from V and 4 bases from J, with 15 bases between. The CDR3 runs to 15 residues. In DNA, the CDR3 is TGTGCCAGCAGGCCACTTAGCGGAACCACCGGGGAGCTGTTTTTT. Translated: CASRPLSGTTGELFF.

Notes on this clonotype: An end of the junction does not agree with germline; a read error may underlie this. J is TRBJ2-5 and V is TRBV7-7, with D maybe TRBD2 (5 bases). Germline CDR1 and CDR2: SSHAT and FNYEAQ (reference sequence). The CDR3 covers 16 residues. The CDR3 reads CASSLGGLRDQETQYF. In DNA, the CDR3 is TGTGCTAGCAGCTTAGGAGGCCTTCGGGACCAAGAGACCCAGTACTTC.

This clonotype appeared a few times. V gene TRBV3-1 combines with J gene TRBJ2-4; 8 nucleotides align to TRBD2. Germline-derived CDR1 and CDR2 are LGHDT and YNNKEL (reference sequence). This CDR3 is 17 amino acids long. Germline trimming cut 4 bases from V and 0 bases from J; bases unmatched to any gene: 8. For the CDR3, the DNA is TGTGCCAGCAGCCCCATCGGGACTAGTCGAGCCAAAAACATTCAGTACTTC. This encodes CASSPIGTSRAKNIQYF. The entire variable domain, with the rest obtained from reference TRBV3-1 and TRBJ2-4, is as follows: DTAVSQTPKYLVTQMGNDKSIKCEQNLGHDTMYWYKQDSKKFLKIMFSYNNKELIINETVPNRFSPKSPDKAHLNLHINSLELGDSAVYFCASSPIGTSRAKNIQYFGAGTRLSVL.

This clonotype has more than one count but fewer than ten. The rearrangement joins TRBV20-1 to TRBJ2-1, with D possibly matching TRBD2 (7 bases). This CDR3 comprises 14 residues. V was shortened by 3 bases and J by 2 bases, with 11 bases between the two germline ends. CDR1 is DFQATT, CDR2 SNEGSKA, per germline (reference sequence). The CDR3 loop reads CSASVGGPYNEQFF. The CDR3 DNA sequence: TGCAGTGCTAGTGTCGGGGGGCCCTACAATGAGCAGTTCTTC.

The table lists this clonotype with a few counts. The chain links TRBV7-8 to TRBJ2-5; D unresolved. Germline V gene data show CDR1 as SGHVS and CDR2 as FQNEAQ. The CDR3 sequence is 12 residues long. Trimming took off 6 bases at V and 5 bases at J, with 10 bases between the two ends. CDR3 nucleotides: TGTGCCAGCAGTTGGGCAAAGGAGACCCAGTACTTC. Translating it yields CASSWAKETQYF.

This clonotype was counted a few times. Here the CDR3 DNA reads TGTGCCAGCAGAGTCCGGGACAGCCCGAACACTGAAGCTTTCTTT. Encoded protein: CASRVRDSPNTEAFF. V and J are TRBV6-1 and TRBJ1-1, with 7 bases identical to TRBD1. V was clipped by 6 bases and J by 1 base; unmatched bases: 8. Germline lookup yields CDR1 MNHNS and CDR2 SASEGT. The CDR3 sequence is 15 residues long.

This clonotype was counted at least ten times. The chain couples TRBV6-5 to TRBJ1-1; D unclear. The CDR3 runs to 16 residues. Germline loops: CDR1 MNHEY, CDR2 SVGAGI. V was trimmed by 0 bases and J by 6 bases, leaving 17 bases between them. CDR3 bases: TGTGCCAGCAGTTACTCGGTGCAGCGCCCAAGCCCTGAAGCTTTCTTT. This sequence encodes CASSYSVQRPSPEAFF.

Within the sample, this clonotype is medium-sized. The chain links TRBV7-9 to TRBJ2-1; D is ambiguous. Per germline, CDR1 SEHNR and CDR2 FQNEAQ (reference sequence). Trimming pared 5 bases from V and 7 bases from J, leaving 6 bases between. The CDR3 runs to 11 residues. CDR3 region: CASSPENEQFF. The CDR3 DNA sequence: TGTGCCAGCAGCCCCGAAAATGAGCAGTTCTTC.

This clonotype appeared many times. V and J are TRBV20-1 and TRBJ1-1; TRBD1 matches at 9 bases. The CDR3 extends over 14 amino acids. V lost 6 bases, J lost 3 bases, and 8 bases stayed unmatched. Germline CDR1 is DFQATT and CDR2 is SNEGSKA (reference sequence). The CDR3 region is CSAVSRTGDTEAFF. The CDR3 bases are TGCAGTGCGGTCAGCAGGACAGGGGACACTGAAGCTTTCTTT.